This T cell receptor (beta chain) comes out of a study of human thymus T cells. Details on this clone: Its specificity is unknown.

The study, taken as a whole, reports: Among thymic and blood repertoires, usage of V and J genes appeared biased.

Here immunoSEQ multiplex PCR was the method, and the copy in TCRdb shows in-frame clones only, minus some. The table has tens of thousands of clones, around 96% seen once. The germline CDR1 and CDR2 sequences are SGHNT and YENEEA. This CDR3 is 17 amino acids long. V was cut by 5 bases and J by 2 bases, with 20 bases left in between. Thymus tissue for the work was resected from patients undergoing corrective heart surgery. The receptor was derived from a boy under two years old with a congenital heart defect but otherwise immunologically healthy. The V gene is TRBV11-3, the J gene TRBJ2-3; tentatively, D is TRBD1 (6 bases). Material for sequencing was thymus tissue. The CDR3, as DNA: TGTGCCAGCAGCACCAAGACCAGACAGGACTCCACAGATACGCAGTATTTT. It encodes CASSTKTRQDSTDTQYF.